This T cell receptor beta chain was identified during a study of T cell responses to AZD1222 COVID-19 vaccine. Only a few counts were recorded for this clone. Its target is not known. Per the germline V gene, CDR1 is SGHRS and CDR2 is YFSETQ. The V gene lost 0 bases and the J gene lost 4 bases, with 14 bases spanning the gap. The CDR3 covers 16 residues. TCRdb's copy holds only in-frame clones and misses some; the assay was immunoSEQ multiplex PCR. The data contain 95,000 to 150,000 clones, around 86% of them singletons. Findings and limits, study-wide: Clonal diversity may have been underestimated in mostly white British donors. Repertoires in all cases were sampled only once the peak T cell response had passed.

The chain joins TRBV5-1 to TRBJ2-1, with D perhaps TRBD1 (6 bases). The sample consisted of peripheral blood, taken on day 0 of AZD1222 vaccination. This TCR was sampled from an adult in good health. This CDR3 is CASSLAVGAGYNEQFF. The CDR3 DNA reads as TGCGCCAGCAGCTTGGCCGTGGGGGCCGGGTACAATGAGCAGTTCTTC.